The source of this T cell receptor beta chain is a study of T cell responses to AZD1222 COVID-19 vaccine (dated by TCRdb to the early 2020s). Background on the whole study: AZD1222 recipients given second doses at about 4 weeks or at about 12 weeks were pooled, since spike-specific TCR depth and breadth were not found to differ between the two schedules. TCR sequencing covered fewer than 250 trial participants: 207 given two doses of AZD1222 and approximately 26 given two doses of MenACWY control vaccine. Enrollment into the trials was organized by age into subgroups of 18-55, 56-69 and 70-plus years, and those subgroups contained about 160, 30 and 59 TCR-sequenced participants, respectively.

Interpreted using the paper, the time point label stands for: baseline before first vaccination. The vaccinee samples were drawn from two UK trials, COV001 and COV002, one of which was a single-blind randomized controlled phase 2/3 trial testing AZD1222 (ChAdOx1 nCoV-19) in healthy adults. Trial participant PBMC samples were collected at day 0 and day 28 after the second dose for TCRbeta chain sequencing. The CDR3 regions of human TCRbeta chains were subjected to immunosequencing. Regarding the original processing steps: TCRs in the repertoires were matched against a reference library of SARS-CoV-2-specific TCRs that had been generated with the MIRA antigen-specificity platform. Breadth was defined as the fraction of unique TCRs that were SARS-CoV-2-associated. Depth was defined as the fraction of total T cells that were SARS-CoV-2-associated. Each spike-specific TCR was assigned to its reactive spike region and to a CD4 or CD8 class using the MIRA data. Log10-transformed breadth and depth values were compared by one-way ANOVA with Sidak's multiple comparisons tests. This is the immuneACCESS table as TCRdb keeps it, with only in-frame sequences that have V and J called. A part of the clones is gone; compared with another copy, unresolved V genes explain less than half, and the rest is unexplained. The V and J calls and the clone size are those of that table, but D and trimming were determined from the DNA. This sample gives roughly 100,000 clones in total; over 80% of them show up just once. The ten largest account for 4% to 6% of the sample.

In the case of this clone: The antigen it binds to is not known. Base quality data are lacking; no much larger clone is found one base away.

V is pared back by 3 bases and J by 0 bases, with 11 bases lying between the germline termini. CDR1 and CDR2, per the germline V gene, are MGHRA and YSYEKL. The CDR3 has 15 amino acids, counting the end cysteine and phenylalanine. The DNA shown is the 45-base CDR3, in frame from base 1. General findings and caveats noted by the study authors: Vaccine-associated CD4 TCRs spanned the whole spike protein, with dominant responses in regions 160-218 and 743-854. Conclusions about previously exposed vaccinees were limited because only a handful of AZD1222 recipients were SARS-CoV-2 seropositive at baseline. Participants were mostly white British, with more females than males. The authors suggested clonal diversity may have been underestimated. Because no samples from the day 14 peak response were available, repertoires could be characterized only after the peak T cell response. Reportedly, close to half of the unique spike-specific TCRs recognized epitopes lying outside the regions that are mutated in the B.1.351 and B.1.1.7 variants. After two AZD1222 doses, both the breadth and the depth of spike-specific TCRs were significantly higher than at day 0 and than in MenACWY recipients. The 56-69-year group was small, and its depth increase did not reach significance, likely because of low power.

This clonotype was obtained from an adult in good health. The sequences come from peripheral blood, collected on day 0 of AZD1222 vaccination. The V and J segments used are TRBV4-1 and TRBJ1-2; TRBD1 is a weak D gene call, 5 bases matching. The DNA sequence follows: TGCGCCAGCAGCCACGACAGCTTCTCTAACTATGGCTACACCTTC. It encodes CASSHDSFSNYGYTF.